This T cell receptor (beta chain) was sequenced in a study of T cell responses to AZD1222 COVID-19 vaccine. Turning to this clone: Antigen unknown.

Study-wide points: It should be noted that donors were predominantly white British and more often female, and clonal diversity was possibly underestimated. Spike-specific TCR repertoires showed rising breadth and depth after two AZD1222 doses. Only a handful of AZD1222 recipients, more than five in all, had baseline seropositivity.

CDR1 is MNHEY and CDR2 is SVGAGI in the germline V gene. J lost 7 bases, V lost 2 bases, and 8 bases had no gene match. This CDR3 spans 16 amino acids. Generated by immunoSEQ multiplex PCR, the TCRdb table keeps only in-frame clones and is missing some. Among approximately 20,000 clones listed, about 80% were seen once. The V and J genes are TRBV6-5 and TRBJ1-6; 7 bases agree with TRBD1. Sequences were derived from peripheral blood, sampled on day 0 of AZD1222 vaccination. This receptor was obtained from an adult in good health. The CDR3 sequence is CASSYTATGLNSPLHF. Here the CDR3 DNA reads TGTGCCAGCAGTTACACCGCGACAGGGTTGAATTCACCCCTCCACTTT.